This T cell receptor beta chain comes out of a study of blood T cell repertoires in COVID-19. Study in general: Samples taken during acute and convalescent COVID-19 were collected in the United States, Italy and Spain. PBMCs, B-cell-depleted T cells, or T cells provided the cDNA or gDNA that made up the material.

Per the original methods: Nucleated cell counts were estimated from reference gene primer amplification. Clones were read by immunoSEQ multiplex PCR, and TCRdb kept only the in-frame ones, dropping some. D and trimming were read from the DNA, whereas the V and J calls and clone size are those reported in that table. In the table there are over 130,000 clones, about 90% of which are singletons. The CDR3 has 16 residues. Germline V lookup: CDR1 KGHSH, CDR2 LQKENI. Trimming removed 4 bases at V and 0 bases at J, with 13 bases between. Sequenced input: peripheral blood. The chain has TRBV18 and TRBJ1-3; maybe TRBD1 (5 bases). This receptor was taken from a woman aged 55-70 years with active or convalescent COVID-19. For the CDR3, the DNA is TGTGCCAGCTCACTTGGTGACAGAATCTCTGGAAACACCATATATTTT. Translation: CASSLGDRISGNTIYF. The variable domain in full, with the rest retrieved from reference TRBV18 and TRBJ1-3, is NAGVMQNPRHLVRRRGQEARLRCSPMKGHSHVYWYRQLPEEGLKFMVYLQKENIIDESGMPKERFSAEFPKEGPSILRIQQVVRGDSAAYFCASSLGDRISGNTIYFGEGSWLTVV.